These 30 T cell receptor beta chains originate from one sample sequenced in a study of response to subunit inactivated influenza vaccine. From the RT-PCR reads, TCRdb called clonotypes with MiXCR, one entry per CDR3 protein. The sample contains approximately 500,000 distinct CDR3 sequences, roughly a quarter of which appear only once. The data also belong to a second study, concerning T cells expressing NK-cell markers. Per that paper: In generating TCR beta cDNA, 5'RACE template switching with UMIs was used.

This sample comprised CD4+ T cells sorted from PBMCs, obtained 11 to 12 days after vaccination. The source of these receptors is a man between 45 and 60 years old who received an inactivated influenza vaccine.

This clonotype was counted at least ten times. The chain joins TRBV4-3 to TRBJ2-1, with 11 positions matching TRBD1. The CDR3 covers 17 residues. The V gene's germline CDR1 is LGHNA and CDR2 YSLEER. Germline trimming cut 3 bases from V and 3 bases from J; bases unmatched to any gene: 7. Here the CDR3 reads CASSQGTGGRSYNEQFF. The DNA for the CDR3 is TGCGCCAGCAGCCAGGGGACAGGGGGGCGAAGCTACAATGAGCAGTTCTTC.

This chain connects TRBV7-2 to TRBJ1-2, with 7 nucleotides matching TRBD1. Germline V gene lookup returns CDR1 SGHTA and CDR2 FQGNSA. The CDR3 is 16 amino acids. Trimming at V came to 5 bases and at J to 6 bases, leaving 15 bases not matched to a gene. The CDR3 DNA sequence: TGTGCCAGCAGCAGAGAACGGGACAGAGTTTTAGATGGCTACACCTTC. Its protein is CASSRERDRVLDGYTF.

The chain links TRBV2 to TRBJ2-3, with D possibly TRBD1 on 6 matching bases. V was shortened by 6 bases and J by 2 bases, with 15 bases between the two germline ends. CDR3 length: 15 residues. Germline V gene lookup returns CDR1 SNHLY and CDR2 FYNNEI. The CDR3 sequence: CASRARQANTDTQYF. The DNA of the CDR3 is TGTGCCAGCAGGGCGAGACAGGCTAACACAGATACGCAGTATTTT.

This clonotype has more than one count but fewer than ten. This chain links TRBV4-1 with TRBJ1-1; 8 nucleotides match TRBD1. The J segment lost 8 bases and the V segment lost 3 bases, leaving 2 bases of the junction unmatched. The CDR3 totals 12 residues. Germline lookup yields CDR1 MGHRA and CDR2 YSYEKL. The CDR3 DNA reads TGCGCCAGCAGCCACCGGGACAGGGAAGCTTTCTTT. It yields the protein CASSHRDREAFF.

A few counts support this clonotype. The CDR3 reads CSVEAGRGFYGYTF. The CDR3 DNA reads as TGCAGCGTTGAGGCGGGCAGGGGGTTTTATGGCTACACCTTC. The chain has TRBV29-1 and TRBJ1-2, with TRBD1 identical over 7 bases. CDR1 is SQVTM and CDR2 is ANQGSEA in the germline V gene. J gave up 5 bases and V 3 bases, and 9 bases lay outside the gene matches. The CDR3 loop spans 14 amino acids.

This rearrangement joins TRBV5-4 to TRBJ2-5; D gene uncertain. Germline assignment: CDR1 SGHNT and CDR2 YYREEE (reference sequence). V lost 0 bases to trimming and J lost 5 bases, with 14 bases between them. This CDR3 has 15 amino acids. The CDR3 region is CASSLGLQSQETQYF. The CDR3 nucleotides read TGTGCCAGCAGCTTGGGACTCCAGAGTCAGGAGACCCAGTACTTC. Supplemented by reference TRBV5-4 and TRBJ2-5, the full variable domain reads ETGVTQSPTHLIKTRGQQVTLRCSSQSGHNTVSWYQQALGQGPQFIFQYYREEENGRGNFPPRFSGLQFPNYSSELNVNALELDDSALYLCASSLGLQSQETQYFGPGTRLLVL.

This clonotype turned up a few times. V and J are TRBV28 and TRBJ2-1; D is perhaps TRBD2 (6 bases). CDR1 and CDR2 (germline): MDHEN, SYDVKM. This CDR3 comprises 13 residues. Trimming stripped 6 bases from V and 8 bases from J, with 14 bases between. The CDR3 DNA reads TGTGCCAGCAGCCCGACGAGGAGGGATGAGCAGTTCTTC. Translating it yields CASSPTRRDEQFF.

There are a few counts of this clonotype. CDR3 bases: TGTGCCACCAGCAGGAAGGGACAGGGTATCTACAATGAGCAGTTCTTC. It codes for CATSRKGQGIYNEQFF. The chain joins TRBV15 to TRBJ2-1; TRBD1 aligns across 9 bases. V dropped 3 bases and J dropped 3; count of bases not matched to a gene: 6. CDR3 length: 16 amino acids. Germline V gene data show CDR1 as LNHNV and CDR2 as YYDKDF (reference sequence).

This clonotype has a handful of counts. The chain has TRBV6-2 or TRBV6-3 and TRBJ2-2; D unresolved. Germline V gene sequence: CDR1 MNHEY, CDR2 SVGEGT. The CDR3 extends over 14 amino acids. Deletions cut 9 bases from V and 0 bases from J, with 11 bases between. CDR3 DNA: TGTGCCAGTATGTGGGTTCCGAACACCGGGGAGCTGTTTTTT. Residues: CASMWVPNTGELFF.

This clonotype occurred many times. The chain uses TRBV3-1 and TRBJ1-3, with a tentative D call TRBD1 (5 bases). Germline assignment: CDR1 LGHDT and CDR2 YNNKEL (reference sequence). The ends were cut back, 0 bases at V and 0 bases at J, with 12 bases in the middle. The CDR3 consists of 17 residues. The CDR3 DNA reads TGTGCCAGCAGCCAAGATGTTTGGACAAGCTCTGGAAACACCATATATTTT. Encoded protein: CASSQDVWTSSGNTIYF.

This clonotype came up once. The chain recombines TRBV7-2 with TRBJ2-7; TRBD2 agrees at 10 bases. This CDR3 has 15 amino acids. Germline CDR1 and CDR2: SGHTA and FQGNSA. The J segment lost 3 bases and the V segment lost 5 bases, leaving 7 bases of the junction unmatched. CDR3: CASSPKRGGRYEQYF. The CDR3 DNA sequence: TGTGCCAGCAGCCCGAAGCGGGGGGGCCGCTACGAGCAGTACTTC.

A few counts support this clonotype. The chain couples TRBV7-8 to TRBJ1-5; D not certain. Germline-derived CDR1 and CDR2 are SGHVS and FQNEAQ. The V and J ends lost 0 bases and 0 bases respectively, with 6 bases between them. The CDR3 contains 15 residues. The CDR3 DNA sequence: TGTGCCAGCAGCTTAGCGCGGGGTAGCAATCAGCCCCAGCATTTT. This codes for CASSLARGSNQPQHF.

The CDR3 bases are TGCAGTGCTAGACCTATTGGGACTTTCTACGAGCAGTACTTC. Protein product: CSARPIGTFYEQYF. The chain links TRBV20-1 to TRBJ2-7, with D perhaps TRBD2 (6 bases). The CDR3 totals 14 residues. Deletions cut 2 bases from V and 3 bases from J, with 14 bases between. The germline V gene has CDR1 DFQATT and CDR2 SNEGSKA (reference sequence).

This chain uses TRBV7-9 with TRBJ1-1; perhaps TRBD1 as D (5 bases). V was clipped by 4 bases and J by 4 bases, with 16 bases between them. Germline CDR1 reads SEHNR; CDR2 reads FQNEAQ (reference sequence). This CDR3 is built from 15 residues. The CDR3 is CASSSGTGPLTEAFF. The CDR3 nucleotides are TGTGCCAGCAGCTCAGGTACAGGACCTCTCACTGAAGCTTTCTTT.

This clonotype was seen more than once but under ten times. The chain links TRBV2 to TRBJ2-7; D not resolved. This CDR3 region has 12 residues. Between the trimmed V and J ends, which lost 7 bases and 0 bases, there was a span of 7 bases. The germline V gene encodes CDR1 SNHLY and CDR2 FYNNEI. The CDR3 loop is CASNQDSYEQYF. The CDR3 DNA follows: TGTGCCAGCAACCAGGACTCCTACGAGCAGTACTTC.

The chain employs TRBV28 and TRBJ2-7, with D perhaps given as TRBD1 or TRBD2 (5 bases each). The CDR3 extends over 11 amino acids. CDR1 is MDHEN and CDR2 is SYDVKM in the germline V gene. Trimming left V 7 bases short and J 4 bases short, with 8 bases between. Here the CDR3 DNA reads TGTGCCAGCAACTGGGGGTACGAGCAGTACTTC. It translates to CASNWGYEQYF.

The rearrangement uses TRBV10-3 and TRBJ2-7, with 7 nucleotides matching TRBD1. CDR3 length: 13 residues. Germline lookup yields CDR1 ENHRY and CDR2 SYGVKD. Germline trimming cut 4 bases from V and 7 bases from J; bases unmatched to any gene: 7. Here the CDR3 DNA reads TGTGCCATCAGTGCAGGGGGTAGCGCAGAGCAGTACTTC. Translation: CAISAGGSAEQYF.

The table lists this clonotype with a few counts. This chain links TRBV29-1 with TRBJ2-3, with D possibly matching TRBD2 (5 bases). CDR1 is SQVTM and CDR2 is ANQGSEA in the germline V gene. V was shortened by 4 bases and J by 6 bases, with 8 bases between the two germline ends. The CDR3 has 11 residues. CDR3 in DNA: TGCAGCGTTGTAGGCGGGGATACGCAGTATTTT. It codes for CSVVGGDTQYF.

Note on this clonotype: One junction end does not reproduce the germline sequence, and a read error may be involved. The V and J genes are TRBV7-2 and TRBJ1-5; no firm D call. Germline V lookup: CDR1 SGHTA, CDR2 FQGNSA. This CDR3 is built from 13 residues. The CDR3 loop reads CATRGQSNHPQHF. CDR3 sequence (DNA): TGTGCCACCCGGGGTCAGAGCAATCATCCCCAGCATTTT.

This clonotype occurred a few times. This chain connects TRBV4-1 to TRBJ2-2; 11 bases agree with TRBD1. J gave up 1 base and V 5 bases, and 3 bases lay outside the gene matches. This CDR3 contains 16 residues. Germline V gene sequence: CDR1 MGHRA, CDR2 YSYEKL. CDR3 nucleotide sequence: TGCGCCAGCAGCGGACAGGGGGCATTGAACACCGGGGAGCTGTTTTTT. Translation gives CASSGQGALNTGELFF.

The chain uses TRBV7-6 and TRBJ2-1; TRBD2 aligns across 7 bases. V trimming: 2 bases; J trimming: 4 bases; junction bases outside the gene matches: 11. CDR1 and CDR2 from the germline V gene are SGHVS and FNYEAQ. The length of the CDR3 is 17 residues. The CDR3 DNA follows: TGTGCCAGCAGCTTACGGTCCCCAGCGGGGCCATACAATGAGCAGTTCTTC. Translating gives CASSLRSPAGPYNEQFF.

This clonotype was seen more than once but under ten times. The rearrangement uses TRBV10-3 and TRBJ2-1, with no clear D. In germline, CDR1 is ENHRY, CDR2 SYGVKD. V was pared by 6 bases and J by 7 bases, with 13 bases between. The CDR3 length is 13 residues. The DNA of the CDR3 is TGTGCCATCAGAGGATTTCTAGAGAATGAGCAGTTCTTC. It encodes CAIRGFLENEQFF.

This clonotype was counted a few times. The chain couples TRBV6-5 to TRBJ2-5, with TRBD2 matching 10 bases. Germline V gene lookup returns CDR1 MNHEY and CDR2 SVGAGI. CDR3 length: 16 residues. J gave up 1 base and V 2 bases, and 4 bases lay outside the gene matches. CDR3 region: CASSYPASGGQETQYF. DNA for the CDR3: TGTGCCAGCAGTTACCCCGCTAGCGGGGGCCAAGAGACCCAGTACTTC.

The V call is TRBV20-1, the J call TRBJ2-7, with D tentatively TRBD2 (6 bases). Per germline, CDR1 DFQATT and CDR2 SNEGSKA (reference sequence). The CDR3 sequence is 15 residues long. The germline V and J ends were trimmed by 0 bases and 0 bases, with 12 bases remaining between them. The CDR3 sequence: CSARDGNGGSYEQYF. The CDR3 DNA follows: TGCAGTGCTAGAGATGGTAACGGGGGCTCCTACGAGCAGTACTTC.

This clonotype has a handful of counts. This chain links TRBV7-8 with TRBJ2-1, with 7 bases fitting TRBD2. Trimming took 1 base from V and 0 from J; bases not matched to a gene: 6. The CDR3 has 17 residues. Germline V CDR1 and CDR2: SGHVS, FQNEAQ. This chain's CDR3 is CASSLVVSGSSYNEQFF. For the CDR3, the DNA is TGTGCCAGCAGCTTAGTTGTTAGCGGGTCCTCCTACAATGAGCAGTTCTTC. Complete variable domain (other parts from reference TRBV7-8 and TRBJ2-1): GAGVSQSPRYKVAKRGQDVALRCDPISGHVSLFWYQQALGQGPEFLTYFQNEAQLDKSGLPSDRFFAERPEGSVSTLKIQRTQQEDSAVYLCASSLVVSGSSYNEQFFGPGTRLTVL.

This clonotype was detected a few times. The rearrangement links TRBV20-1 to TRBJ1-2; 7 positions match TRBD1. After removal of 5 bases from V and 4 bases from J, the junction contained 7 bases not matched to a gene. In germline, CDR1 is DFQATT, CDR2 SNEGSKA (reference sequence). The length of the CDR3 is 13 residues. The CDR3 region has the DNA TGCAGTGCTGACCCGGGACAGAGCTATGGCTACACCTTC. Translating gives CSADPGQSYGYTF.

This clonotype appeared a few times. The CDR3 spells CASSDRSNQPQHF. The CDR3 DNA reads as TGTGCCAGCAGCGACAGGAGCAATCAGCCCCAGCATTTT. The V and J genes are TRBV7-2 and TRBJ1-5, with D perhaps matching TRBD1 (6 bases). V was shortened by 5 bases and J by 1 base, with 6 bases between the two germline ends. The CDR3 is 13 amino acids. The germline V gene encodes CDR1 SGHTA and CDR2 FQGNSA.

In this sample, this clonotype turned up many times. The V and J genes are TRBV20-1 and TRBJ2-4; D is unclear. Germline V gene data show CDR1 as DFQATT and CDR2 as SNEGSKA (reference sequence). CDR3 size: 13 residues. Trimming pared 3 bases from V and 6 bases from J, leaving 12 bases between. The CDR3 sequence is CSASDPAGNIQYF. CDR3 DNA sequence: TGCAGTGCTAGTGACCCGGCCGGAAACATTCAGTACTTC.

This sequence joins TRBV5-6 and TRBJ2-1, with 7 nucleotides matching TRBD1. Germline V CDR1 and CDR2: SGHDT, YYEEEE. This CDR3 contains 16 residues. V gave up 2 bases and J gave up 6 bases; unmatched junction bases: 11. The CDR3 spells CASSLRQGIILNEQFF. In DNA form, the CDR3 reads TGTGCCAGCAGCTTACGACAGGGAATAATACTCAATGAGCAGTTCTTC.

The rearrangement links TRBV19 to TRBJ1-5; TRBD1 aligns across 7 bases. CDR3 length equals 15 residues. Germline lookup yields CDR1 LNHDA and CDR2 SQIVND (reference sequence). Trimming took 2 bases from V and 4 from J; bases not matched to a gene: 5. CDR3 DNA: TGTGCCAGTAGTATAAGAGACAGGGAGAATCAGCCCCAGCATTTT. Translated, it gives CASSIRDRENQPQHF.